The source of this T cell receptor (beta chain) is a study of molecular identifiers for immune sequencing clone quantification. The study, taken as a whole, reports: Highly expanded clone sizes could end up underestimated if a barcode were shared by identical TCR molecules.

The CDR3 extends over 13 amino acids. Germline V gives CDR1 MNHEY, CDR2 SVGAGI. Trimming pared 6 bases from V and 1 base from J, leaving 8 bases between. TCRdb reanalysed the PCR reads using MiXCR and keeps one entry per CDR3 protein. The profile shows roughly 50,000 distinct CDR3 sequences, about 23% of them singletons. This clonotype came up many times. The antigen is undetermined. The receptor was isolated from a human donor in good health. Some libraries in this study had Jurkat cell RNA spiked in. The sequenced sample was naive CD8+ T cells from blood, with Jurkat cell RNA spiked in. Subset in this sample: FACS-sorted CD8+CD4-CCR7+CD45RA+ naive T cells. The chain carries TRBV6-5 and TRBJ2-3; weak D call: TRBD1 (5 bases). CDR3 in DNA: TGTGCCAGCAGCTTAGGGGGCACAGATACGCAGTATTTT. Residues: CASSLGGTDTQYF.